This T cell receptor beta chain derives from a study of human T cells and chemical hapten exposure. The CDR3 length is 18 residues. CDR1 SEHNR and CDR2 FQNEAQ come from the germline V gene (reference sequence). V lost 7 bases, J lost 2 bases, and 15 bases stayed unmatched. Overall study findings and caveats: Because all patients had alopecia, their immune responses might differ from healthy ones. In comparison with controls, expanded TCRs gave rise to a significantly larger number of large CDR3 similarity clusters.

Noted time point: pre-sensitization, week 0. The treatment: therapeutic diphenylcyclopropenone sensitization with weekly scalp DPC. This clonotype was recorded at least ten times. Its antigen is as yet unknown. One entry per CDR3 protein, called by TCRdb with MiXCR from the RACE reads. The repertoire holds 300,000 to 400,000 distinct CDR3 sequences, with about 5.1% as singletons. The rearrangement uses TRBV7-9 and TRBJ2-5, with 11 bases that match TRBD2. The specimen was whole blood, collected in connection with sensitization to the hapten diphenylcyclopropenone (DPC). The receptor's source is a woman between 45 and 60 years old with alopecia areata. Some clones in this sample may be carry-over from other donors' samples. CDR3 residues: CASTARPASGRLQETQYF. Here the CDR3 DNA reads TGTGCCAGCACCGCTCGCCCCGCTAGCGGGAGGTTGCAAGAGACCCAGTACTTC.